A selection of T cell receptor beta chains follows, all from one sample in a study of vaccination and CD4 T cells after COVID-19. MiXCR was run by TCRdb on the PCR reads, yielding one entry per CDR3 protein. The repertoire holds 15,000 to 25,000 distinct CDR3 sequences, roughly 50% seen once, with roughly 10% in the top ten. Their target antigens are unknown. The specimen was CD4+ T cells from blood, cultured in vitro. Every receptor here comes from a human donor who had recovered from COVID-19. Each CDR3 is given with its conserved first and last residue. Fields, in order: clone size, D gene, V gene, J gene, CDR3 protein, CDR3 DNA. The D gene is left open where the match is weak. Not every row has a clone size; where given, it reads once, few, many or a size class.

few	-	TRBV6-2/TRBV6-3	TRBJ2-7	CASSLRVSRSSYEQYF	TGTGCCAGCAGTTTGAGGGTTTCCAGGAGCTCCTACGAGCAGTACTTC
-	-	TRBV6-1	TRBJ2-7	CATEDKPGEQYF	TGTGCCACCGAGGACAAACCGGGCGAGCAGTACTTC
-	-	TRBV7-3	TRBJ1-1	CASSLEDRSTEAFF	TGTGCCAGCAGCCTAGAGGACAGAAGCACTGAAGCTTTCTTT
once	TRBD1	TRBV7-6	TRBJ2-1	CASSSNRGNEQFF	TGTGCCAGCAGCTCGAACAGGGGCAATGAGCAGTTCTTC
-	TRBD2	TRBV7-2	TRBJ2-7	CASSRASGNFEQYF	TGTGCCAGCAGCCGCGCCAGCGGGAACTTCGAGCAGTACTTC
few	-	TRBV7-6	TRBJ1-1	CASSLSRNTEAFF	TGTGCCAGCAGCCTATCAAGGAACACTGAAGCTTTCTTT
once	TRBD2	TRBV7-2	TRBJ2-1	CASSLGLAGLYEQFF	TGTGCCAGCAGCTTGGGACTAGCGGGGTTGTATGAGCAGTTCTTC
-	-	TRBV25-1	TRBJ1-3	CASSRGAGNTIYF	TGTGCCAGCAGTCGGGGAGCTGGAAACACCATATATTTT
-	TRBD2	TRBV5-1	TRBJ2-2	CASSFAGENTGELFF	TGCGCCAGCAGCTTTGCGGGGGAGAACACCGGGGAGCTGTTTTTT
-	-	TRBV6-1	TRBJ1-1	CASSTVGTEAFF	TGTGCCAGCAGTACGGTGGGGACTGAAGCTTTCTTT
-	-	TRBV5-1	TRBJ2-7	CASSLQSGSREQYF	TGCGCCAGCAGCTTGCAATCAGGGTCAAGGGAGCAGTACTTC
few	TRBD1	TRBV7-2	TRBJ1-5	CASSPTGNQPQHF	TGTGCCAGCAGCCCGACAGGGAATCAGCCCCAGCATTTT
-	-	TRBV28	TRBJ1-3	CASSFPTGGNTIYF	TGTGCCAGCAGTTTCCCAACGGGGGGAAACACCATATATTTT
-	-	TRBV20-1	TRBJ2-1	CSASGVGPQFF	TGCAGTGCTAGTGGAGTTGGGCCGCAGTTCTTC
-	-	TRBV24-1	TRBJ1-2	CATSDRSSGDSANYGYTF	TGTGCCACCAGTGACCGCTCGTCAGGGGACTCGGCTAACTATGGCTACACCTTC
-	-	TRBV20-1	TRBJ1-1	CSARQAVTEAFF	TGCAGCGCAAGACAGGCGGTGACTGAAGCTTTCTTT
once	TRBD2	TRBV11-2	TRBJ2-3	CASSAAGVIDTQYF	TGTGCCAGCAGCGCGGCGGGAGTGATAGATACGCAGTATTTT
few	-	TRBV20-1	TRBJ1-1	CSARMNTEAFF	TGCAGTGCCCGAATGAACACTGAAGCTTTCTTT
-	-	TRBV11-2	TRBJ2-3	CASSPLGADTQYF	TGTGCCAGCAGCCCCCTGGGTGCAGATACGCAGTATTTT
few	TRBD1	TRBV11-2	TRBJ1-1	CASSDRGLSTEAFF	TGTGCCAGCAGCGACAGGGGGCTGAGCACTGAAGCTTTCTTT
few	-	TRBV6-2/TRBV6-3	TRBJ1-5	CASSYSVTGNQPQHF	TGTGCCAGCAGTTACTCGGTCACGGGGAATCAGCCCCAGCATTTT
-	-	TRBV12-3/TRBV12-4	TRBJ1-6	CASSSRSSYNSPLHF	TGTGCCAGCAGTTCCCGGAGCTCCTATAATTCACCCCTCCACTTT
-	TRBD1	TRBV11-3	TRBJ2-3	CASSFRDRGLGDTQYF	TGTGCCAGCAGCTTCCGAGACAGGGGGCTCGGAGATACGCAGTATTTT
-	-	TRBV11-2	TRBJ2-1	CASSADQTYNEQFF	TGTGCCAGCAGCGCTGACCAGACCTACAATGAGCAGTTCTTC
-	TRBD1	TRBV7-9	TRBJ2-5	CASRPRLRDRGRWETQYF	TGTGCCAGCAGACCCCGCCTCCGGGACAGGGGGAGGTGGGAGACCCAGTACTTC
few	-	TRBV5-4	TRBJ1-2	CASSLDTNYGYTF	TGTGCCAGCAGCTTGGATACTAACTATGGCTACACCTTC
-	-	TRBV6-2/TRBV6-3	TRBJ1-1	CASTRVQNTEAFF	TGTGCCAGCACTAGGGTACAGAACACTGAAGCTTTCTTT
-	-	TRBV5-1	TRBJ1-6	CASSLSGGLSSPLHF	TGCGCCAGCAGCTTGAGCGGGGGCCTGAGTTCACCCCTCCACTTT